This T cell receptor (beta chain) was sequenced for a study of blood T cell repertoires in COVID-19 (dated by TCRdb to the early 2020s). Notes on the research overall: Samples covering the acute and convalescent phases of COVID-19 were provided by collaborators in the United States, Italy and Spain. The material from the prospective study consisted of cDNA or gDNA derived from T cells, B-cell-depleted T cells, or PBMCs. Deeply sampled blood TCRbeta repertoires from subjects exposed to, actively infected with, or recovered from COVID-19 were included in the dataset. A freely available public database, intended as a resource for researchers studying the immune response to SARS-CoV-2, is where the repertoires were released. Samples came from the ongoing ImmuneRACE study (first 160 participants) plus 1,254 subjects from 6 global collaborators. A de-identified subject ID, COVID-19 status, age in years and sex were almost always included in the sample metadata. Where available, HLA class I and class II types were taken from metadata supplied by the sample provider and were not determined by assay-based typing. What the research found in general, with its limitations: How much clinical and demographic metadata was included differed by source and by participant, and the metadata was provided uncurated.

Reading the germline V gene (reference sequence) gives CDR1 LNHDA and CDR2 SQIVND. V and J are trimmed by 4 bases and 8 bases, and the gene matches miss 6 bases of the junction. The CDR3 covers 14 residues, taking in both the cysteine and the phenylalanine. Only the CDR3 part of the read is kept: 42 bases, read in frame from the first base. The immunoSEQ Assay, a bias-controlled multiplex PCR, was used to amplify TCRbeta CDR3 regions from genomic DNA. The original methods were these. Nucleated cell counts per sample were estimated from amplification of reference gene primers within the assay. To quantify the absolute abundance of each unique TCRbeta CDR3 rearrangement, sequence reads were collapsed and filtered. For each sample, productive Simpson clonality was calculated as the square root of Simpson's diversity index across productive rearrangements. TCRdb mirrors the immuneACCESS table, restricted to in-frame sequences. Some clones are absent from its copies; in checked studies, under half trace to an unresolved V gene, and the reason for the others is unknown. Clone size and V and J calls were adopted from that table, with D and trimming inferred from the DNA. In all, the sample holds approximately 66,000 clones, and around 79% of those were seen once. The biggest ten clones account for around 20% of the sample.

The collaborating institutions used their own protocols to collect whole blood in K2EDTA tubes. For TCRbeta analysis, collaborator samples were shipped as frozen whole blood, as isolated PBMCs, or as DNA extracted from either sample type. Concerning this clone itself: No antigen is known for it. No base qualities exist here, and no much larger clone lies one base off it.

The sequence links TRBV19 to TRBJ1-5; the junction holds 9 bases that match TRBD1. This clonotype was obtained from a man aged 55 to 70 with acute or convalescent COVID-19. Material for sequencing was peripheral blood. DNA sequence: TGTGCCAGTAGTAGGGACAGGGAGGCTAAGCCCCAGCATTTT. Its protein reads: CASSRDREAKPQHF.